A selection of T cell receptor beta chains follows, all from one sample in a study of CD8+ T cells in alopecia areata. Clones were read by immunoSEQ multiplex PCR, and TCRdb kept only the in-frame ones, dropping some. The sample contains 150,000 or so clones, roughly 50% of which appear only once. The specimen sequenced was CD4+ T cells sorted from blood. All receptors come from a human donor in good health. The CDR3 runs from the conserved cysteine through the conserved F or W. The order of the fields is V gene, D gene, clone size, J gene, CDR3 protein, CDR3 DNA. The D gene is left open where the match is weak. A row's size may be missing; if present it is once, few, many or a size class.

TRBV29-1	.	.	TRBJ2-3	CSAVGGNADTQYF	TGCAGCGCTGTCGGAGGGAACGCAGATACGCAGTATTTT
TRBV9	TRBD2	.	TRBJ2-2	CASSPKRGTSGRAPGELFF	TGTGCCAGCAGCCCTAAGCGGGGGACTAGCGGGAGGGCCCCCGGGGAGCTGTTTTTT
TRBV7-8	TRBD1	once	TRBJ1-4	CASSWNRGRSEKLFF	TGTGCCAGCAGCTGGAACAGGGGGCGCAGTGAAAAACTGTTTTTT
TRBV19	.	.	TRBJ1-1	CASSIESDTEAFF	TGTGCCAGTAGTATCGAGAGCGACACTGAAGCTTTCTTT
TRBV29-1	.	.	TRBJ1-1	CSVEDRRREAFF	TGCAGCGTTGAAGATCGGCGCAGAGAAGCTTTCTTT
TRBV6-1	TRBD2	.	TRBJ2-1	CASSATSGSTTEQFF	TGTGCCAGCAGTGCGACTAGCGGGAGTACCACTGAGCAGTTCTTC
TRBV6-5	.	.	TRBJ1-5	CASSRDGYSNQPQHF	TGTGCCAGCAGCCGTGACGGCTATAGCAATCAGCCCCAGCATTTT
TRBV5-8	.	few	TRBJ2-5	CASSRRVETQYF	TGTGCCAGCAGCCGACGGGTCGAGACCCAGTACTTC
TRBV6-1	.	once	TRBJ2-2	CASSETWSGELFF	TGTGCCAGCAGTGAAACATGGTCCGGGGAGCTGTTTTTT
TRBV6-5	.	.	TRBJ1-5	CASSLHGGINQPQHF	TGTGCCAGCAGCCTCCACGGGGGGATAAATCAGCCCCAGCATTTT
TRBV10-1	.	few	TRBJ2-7	CASSESGLPPSQRSSYEQYF	TGCGCCAGCAGTGAGTCCGGCCTTCCTCCATCTCAAAGAAGCTCCTACGAGCAGTACTTC
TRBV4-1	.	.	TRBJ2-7	CASSHKEAGSSYEQYF	TGCGCCAGCAGCCACAAAGAAGCGGGTTCCTCCTACGAGCAGTACTTC
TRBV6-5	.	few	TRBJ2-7	CASSYSAKADIGEQYF	TGTGCCAGCAGTTACTCGGCAAAGGCAGATATAGGCGAGCAGTACTTC
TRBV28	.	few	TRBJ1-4	CASSLNPGIEKLFF	TGTGCCAGCAGTTTAAATCCAGGGATTGAAAAACTGTTTTTT
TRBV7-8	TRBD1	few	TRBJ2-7	CASVVFGTAIRAMNEQYF	TGTGCCAGCGTGGTCTTCGGGACAGCTATCCGAGCGATGAACGAGCAGTACTTC
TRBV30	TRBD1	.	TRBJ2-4	CAWSNRGLSIAKNIQYF	TGTGCCTGGAGTAACAGGGGATTGTCCATAGCCAAAAACATTCAGTACTTC
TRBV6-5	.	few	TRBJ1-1	CASGVNTEAFF	TGTGCCAGCGGGGTGAACACTGAAGCTTTCTTT
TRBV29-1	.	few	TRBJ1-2	CSAAGGVYGYTF	TGCAGCGCCGCTGGGGGGGTCTATGGCTACACCTTC
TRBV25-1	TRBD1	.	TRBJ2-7	CASSEYQAAGGEQYF	TGTGCCAGCAGTGAATATCAGGCGGCAGGGGGCGAGCAGTACTTC
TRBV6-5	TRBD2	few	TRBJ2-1	CASSNLAGGPNEQFF	TGTGCCAGCAGTAATCTAGCGGGAGGGCCCAATGAGCAGTTCTTC
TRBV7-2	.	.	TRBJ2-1	CASSSQAYNEQFF	TGTGCCAGCAGCTCCCAGGCTTACAATGAGCAGTTCTTC
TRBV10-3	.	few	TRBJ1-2	CAIREQRYTF	TGTGCCATCCGGGAACAGCGCTACACCTTC
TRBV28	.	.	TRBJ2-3	CASSPGKRSQYF	TGTGCCAGCAGTCCCGGGAAGCGATCGCAGTATTTT
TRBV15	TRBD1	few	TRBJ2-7	CATSRLPKGQSYEQYF	TGTGCCACCAGCAGACTGCCCAAGGGACAGTCCTACGAGCAGTACTTC
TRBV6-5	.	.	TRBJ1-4	CASSRVEGNEKLFF	TGTGCCAGCAGCCGGGTAGAGGGTAATGAAAAACTGTTTTTT
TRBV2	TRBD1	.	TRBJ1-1	CASSTQGFNTEAFF	TGTGCCAGCAGTACACAGGGGTTTAACACTGAAGCTTTCTTT
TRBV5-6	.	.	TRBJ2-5	CASSYLAETQYF	TGTGCCAGCAGCTATCTAGCGGAGACCCAGTACTTC
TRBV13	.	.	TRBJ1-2	CASSHDYGYTF	TGTGCCAGCAGCCATGACTATGGCTACACCTTC
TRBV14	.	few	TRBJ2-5	CASSPWDGEETQYF	TGTGCCAGCAGCCCATGGGACGGGGAAGAGACCCAGTACTTC